This T cell receptor (beta chain) was profiled in a study of T-cell reconstitution after alpha-beta-depleted transplantation in children. There are 13 residues in the CDR3. Per the germline V gene, CDR1 is MNHEY and CDR2 is SMNVEV (reference sequence). V was cut by 3 bases and J by 8 bases, with 8 bases left in between. For TCRbeta, the library was prepared with unique molecular identifiers. TCRdb redid the calling of the PCR reads with MiXCR, one entry per CDR3 protein. This table holds roughly 76,000 distinct CDR3 sequences, approximately 10% found once. Many counts were recorded for this clonotype. Its antigen is unidentified. Findings and limits, study-wide: T-cell counts and diversity at one year following transplant were attributed mainly to newly produced T cells. After transplant, at about two months, alpha-beta T cells were reportedly derived from several hundred expanded graft clones.

This TCR derives from a boy aged 5-17 years with acute myeloid leukemia, due to receive a stem cell transplant. Specimen: PBMCs, collected before TCRalphabeta/CD19-depleted stem cell transplant. J is TRBJ1-6 and V is TRBV27; D call uncertain. Here the CDR3 DNA reads TGTGCCAGCAGTTTCCGGGAAGATTCACCCCTCCACTTT. Translation gives CASSFREDSPLHF.